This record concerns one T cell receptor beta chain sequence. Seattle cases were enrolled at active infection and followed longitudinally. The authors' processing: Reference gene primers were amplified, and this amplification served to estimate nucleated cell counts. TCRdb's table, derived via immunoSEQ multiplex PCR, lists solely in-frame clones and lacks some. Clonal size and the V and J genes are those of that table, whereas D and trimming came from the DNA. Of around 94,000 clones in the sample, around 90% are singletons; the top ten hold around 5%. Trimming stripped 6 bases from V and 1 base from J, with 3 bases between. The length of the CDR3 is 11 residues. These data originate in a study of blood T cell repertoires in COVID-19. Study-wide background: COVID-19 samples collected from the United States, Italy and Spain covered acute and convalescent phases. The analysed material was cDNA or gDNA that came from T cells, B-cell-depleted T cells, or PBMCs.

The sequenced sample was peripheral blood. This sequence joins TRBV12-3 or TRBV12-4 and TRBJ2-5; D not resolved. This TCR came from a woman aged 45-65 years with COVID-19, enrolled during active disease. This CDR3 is CASRRQETQYF. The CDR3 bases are TGTGCCAGCAGGCGCCAAGAGACCCAGTACTTC.